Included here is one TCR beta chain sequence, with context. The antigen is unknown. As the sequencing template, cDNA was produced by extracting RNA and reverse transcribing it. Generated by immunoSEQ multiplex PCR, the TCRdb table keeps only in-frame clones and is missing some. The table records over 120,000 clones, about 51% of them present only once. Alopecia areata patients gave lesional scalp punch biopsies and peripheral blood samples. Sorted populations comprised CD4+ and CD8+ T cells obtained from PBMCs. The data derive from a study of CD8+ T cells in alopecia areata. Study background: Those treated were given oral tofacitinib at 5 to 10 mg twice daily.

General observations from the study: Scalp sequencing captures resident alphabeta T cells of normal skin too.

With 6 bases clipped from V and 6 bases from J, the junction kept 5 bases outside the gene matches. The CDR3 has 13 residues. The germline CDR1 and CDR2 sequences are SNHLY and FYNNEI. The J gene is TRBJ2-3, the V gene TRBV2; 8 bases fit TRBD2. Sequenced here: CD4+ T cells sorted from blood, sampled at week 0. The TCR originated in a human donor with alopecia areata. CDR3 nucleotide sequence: TGTGCCAGCAGGCCAGCGGGAGCCGATACGCAGTATTTT. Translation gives CASRPAGADTQYF.